These T cell receptor beta chains were read from a single sample in a study of cytomegalovirus exposure and HLA in healthy donors. Sequencing used immunoSEQ multiplex PCR; TCRdb keeps in-frame clones, though not all of them. The table lists 70,000 or so clones, over 80% of them singletons, with just over 3% in the top ten. Sequencing used PBMCs. The receptors stem from a man younger than 35 in good health and CMV-seronegative. Each CDR3 is given with its conserved first and last residue. The D gene is left open where the match is weak. Size is omitted from some rows. Given values are once, few, many or a class for expanded clones.

CDR3aa: CASSQDAGWEYGYTF
CDR3nt: TGCGCCAGCAGCCAAGACGCGGGTTGGGAGTATGGCTACACCTTC
v_gene: TRBV4-3
abundance: .
j_gene: TRBJ1-2
d_gene: .

CDR3aa: CASSYITGGRGREAFF
CDR3nt: TGTGCCAGCAGTTACATAACAGGGGGCCGCGGTCGTGAAGCTTTCTTT
v_gene: TRBV6-5
abundance: .
j_gene: TRBJ1-1
d_gene: TRBD1

CDR3aa: CASRRLEAFF
CDR3nt: TGTGCCAGCAGGAGGTTAGAAGCTTTCTTT
v_gene: TRBV2
abundance: .
j_gene: TRBJ1-1
d_gene: .

CDR3aa: CASSPPTGLSEKLFF
CDR3nt: TGTGCCAGCAGCCCCCCGACAGGGTTGAGTGAAAAACTGTTTTTT
v_gene: TRBV7-6
abundance: .
j_gene: TRBJ1-4
d_gene: TRBD1

CDR3aa: CASSLTGGTEAFF
CDR3nt: TGTGCCAGCAGTTTGACAGGGGGCACTGAAGCTTTCTTT
v_gene: TRBV28
abundance: once
j_gene: TRBJ1-1
d_gene: TRBD1

CDR3aa: CASRTGGGLFF
CDR3nt: TGTGCCAGCAGGACAGGGGGGGGACTGTTTTTT
v_gene: TRBV2
abundance: .
j_gene: TRBJ1-4
d_gene: TRBD1

CDR3aa: CASSPRTGAIPKYGYTF
CDR3nt: TGTGCCAGCAGCCCCCGGACAGGGGCGATCCCTAAGTATGGCTACACCTTC
v_gene: TRBV7-8
abundance: .
j_gene: TRBJ1-2
d_gene: TRBD1

CDR3aa: CASSFGSSYNEQFF
CDR3nt: TGTGCCAGCAGCTTTGGCAGCTCCTACAATGAGCAGTTCTTC
v_gene: TRBV11-3
abundance: .
j_gene: TRBJ2-1
d_gene: .

CDR3aa: CASRLVDYPNNEQFF
CDR3nt: TGTGCCAGCAGATTAGTGGACTACCCGAACAATGAGCAGTTCTTC
v_gene: TRBV7-8
abundance: .
j_gene: TRBJ2-1
d_gene: .

CDR3aa: CASSLDRVETQYF
CDR3nt: TGTGCCAGCAGTCTCGACAGGGTAGAGACCCAGTACTTC
v_gene: TRBV28
abundance: .
j_gene: TRBJ2-5
d_gene: TRBD1

CDR3aa: CASSPGVYEQYF
CDR3nt: TGTGCCAGCTCACCCGGGGTCTACGAGCAGTACTTC
v_gene: TRBV18
abundance: .
j_gene: TRBJ2-7
d_gene: .

CDR3aa: CAWSDRGYSGNTIYF
CDR3nt: TGTGCCTGGAGCGACAGGGGGTACTCTGGAAACACCATATATTTT
v_gene: TRBV30
abundance: .
j_gene: TRBJ1-3
d_gene: TRBD1

CDR3aa: CAISESLAGVGQYF
CDR3nt: TGTGCCATCAGTGAGTCCCTAGCGGGAGTTGGGCAGTACTTC
v_gene: TRBV10-3
abundance: few
j_gene: TRBJ2-7
d_gene: TRBD2

CDR3aa: CASTSTGNEKLFF
CDR3nt: TGTGCCAGCACCTCGACAGGCAATGAAAAACTGTTTTTT
v_gene: TRBV4-2
abundance: .
j_gene: TRBJ1-4
d_gene: .

CDR3aa: CASSYSLAGAYEQYF
CDR3nt: TGTGCCAGCAGTTACTCACTAGCGGGGGCCTACGAGCAGTACTTC
v_gene: TRBV6-5
abundance: few
j_gene: TRBJ2-7
d_gene: TRBD2

CDR3aa: CASSDGLAGLTYEQYF
CDR3nt: TGTGCCAGCAGCGACGGACTAGCGGGATTAACCTACGAGCAGTACTTC
v_gene: TRBV11-2
abundance: .
j_gene: TRBJ2-7
d_gene: TRBD2

CDR3aa: CASSSVGNQPQHF
CDR3nt: TGTGCCAGCAGTTCTGTTGGCAATCAGCCCCAGCATTTT
v_gene: TRBV7-3
abundance: .
j_gene: TRBJ1-5
d_gene: .

CDR3aa: CASSLAAAGGTDTQYF
CDR3nt: TGTGCCAGCAGCTTGGCGGCTGCGGGAGGAACAGATACGCAGTATTTT
v_gene: TRBV5-6
abundance: .
j_gene: TRBJ2-3
d_gene: TRBD2

CDR3aa: CASSDLDRTNYGYTF
CDR3nt: TGTGCCAGCAGCGATCTGGACAGGACTAACTATGGCTACACCTTC
v_gene: TRBV27
abundance: few
j_gene: TRBJ1-2
d_gene: TRBD1

CDR3aa: CASSFFLGGGETQYF
CDR3nt: TGTGCCAGCAGCTTTTTCCTAGGGGGCGGTGAGACCCAGTACTTC
v_gene: TRBV7-8
abundance: .
j_gene: TRBJ2-5
d_gene: TRBD1

CDR3aa: CASSRLRTRREWETQYF
CDR3nt: TGCGCCAGCAGCCGACTACGGACTCGACGAGAATGGGAGACCCAGTACTTC
v_gene: TRBV4-3
abundance: .
j_gene: TRBJ2-5
d_gene: .

CDR3aa: CASSASTSGGSYEQYF
CDR3nt: TGTGCCAGCAGTGCCTCAACTAGCGGGGGTTCCTACGAGCAGTACTTC
v_gene: TRBV28
abundance: .
j_gene: TRBJ2-7
d_gene: TRBD2

CDR3aa: CASSLSTGVSETQYF
CDR3nt: TGCGCCAGCAGCTTAAGTACTGGTGTCTCAGAGACCCAGTACTTC
v_gene: TRBV5-1
abundance: .
j_gene: TRBJ2-5
d_gene: .

CDR3aa: CATHPGGSHEQYF
CDR3nt: TGTGCCACCCACCCAGGGGGCTCGCACGAGCAGTACTTC
v_gene: TRBV11-2
abundance: .
j_gene: TRBJ2-7
d_gene: TRBD1

CDR3aa: CASSASGTRSYEQYF
CDR3nt: TGTGCCAGCAGCGCTAGCGGGACTCGCTCCTACGAGCAGTACTTC
v_gene: TRBV9
abundance: .
j_gene: TRBJ2-7
d_gene: TRBD2

CDR3aa: CASSQSRGLTETQYF
CDR3nt: TGTGCCAGTAGTCAATCTAGGGGACTTACAGAGACCCAGTACTTC
v_gene: TRBV19
abundance: .
j_gene: TRBJ2-5
d_gene: .

CDR3aa: CASMEQGYNEQFF
CDR3nt: TGTGCCAGCATGGAACAGGGTTACAATGAGCAGTTCTTC
v_gene: TRBV6-5
abundance: .
j_gene: TRBJ2-1
d_gene: .

CDR3aa: CASSPEGRSTTYYEQYF
CDR3nt: TGTGCCAGCAGCCCTGAGGGTCGGTCTACTACTTACTACGAGCAGTACTTC
v_gene: TRBV7-3
abundance: .
j_gene: TRBJ2-7
d_gene: .

CDR3aa: CASSPQRESYNEQFF
CDR3nt: TGCGCCAGCAGCCCGCAGCGGGAGAGCTACAATGAGCAGTTCTTC
v_gene: TRBV4-1
abundance: .
j_gene: TRBJ2-1
d_gene: TRBD2

CDR3aa: CASSITGGRAEQYF
CDR3nt: TGTGCCAGTAGTATTACCGGGGGTCGGGCCGAGCAGTACTTC
v_gene: TRBV19
abundance: .
j_gene: TRBJ2-7
d_gene: .

CDR3aa: CASAPASSSYNEQFF
CDR3nt: TGTGCCAGCGCCCCGGCTTCTAGCTCCTACAATGAGCAGTTCTTC
v_gene: TRBV9
abundance: once
j_gene: TRBJ2-1
d_gene: .

CDR3aa: CASSPDRGNQPQHF
CDR3nt: TGTGCCAGCAGCCCGGACAGGGGAAATCAGCCCCAGCATTTT
v_gene: TRBV7-8
abundance: few
j_gene: TRBJ1-5
d_gene: TRBD1

CDR3aa: CASSLGSKLFF
CDR3nt: TGTGCCAGCAGTTTAGGCTCAAAACTGTTTTTT
v_gene: TRBV28
abundance: .
j_gene: TRBJ1-4
d_gene: .

CDR3aa: CSVEEGLPYGYTF
CDR3nt: TGCAGCGTTGAGGAGGGTTTGCCCTATGGCTACACCTTC
v_gene: TRBV29-1
abundance: .
j_gene: TRBJ1-2
d_gene: .